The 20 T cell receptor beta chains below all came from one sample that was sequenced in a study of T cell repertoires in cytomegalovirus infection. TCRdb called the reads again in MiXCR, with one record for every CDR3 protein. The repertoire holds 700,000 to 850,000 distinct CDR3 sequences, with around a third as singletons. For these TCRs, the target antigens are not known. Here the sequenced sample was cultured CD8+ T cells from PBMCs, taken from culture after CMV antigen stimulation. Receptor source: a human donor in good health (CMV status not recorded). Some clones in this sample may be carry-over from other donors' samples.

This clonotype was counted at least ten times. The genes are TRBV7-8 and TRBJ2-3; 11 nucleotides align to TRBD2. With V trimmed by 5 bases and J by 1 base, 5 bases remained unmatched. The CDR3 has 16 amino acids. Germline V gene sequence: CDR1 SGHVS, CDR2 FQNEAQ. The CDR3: CASSHPTSGGTDTQYF. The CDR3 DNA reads TGTGCCAGCAGCCATCCGACTAGCGGGGGCACAGATACGCAGTATTTT.

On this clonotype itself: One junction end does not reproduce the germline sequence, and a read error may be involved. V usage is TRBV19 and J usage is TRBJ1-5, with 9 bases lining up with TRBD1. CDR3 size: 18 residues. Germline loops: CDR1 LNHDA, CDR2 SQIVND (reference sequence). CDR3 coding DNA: TGTGCCAGTAGTATGTGGGAAGGGGACAGGGCTGGAAATCAGCCCCAGAATTTT. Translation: CASSMWEGDRAGNQPQNF.

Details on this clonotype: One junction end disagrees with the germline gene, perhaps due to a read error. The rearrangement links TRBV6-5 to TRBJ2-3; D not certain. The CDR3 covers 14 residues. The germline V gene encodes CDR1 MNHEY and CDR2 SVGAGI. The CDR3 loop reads CVSSYVESTDTQYF. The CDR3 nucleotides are TGTGTCAGCAGTTACGTGGAGAGCACAGATACGCAGTATTTT.

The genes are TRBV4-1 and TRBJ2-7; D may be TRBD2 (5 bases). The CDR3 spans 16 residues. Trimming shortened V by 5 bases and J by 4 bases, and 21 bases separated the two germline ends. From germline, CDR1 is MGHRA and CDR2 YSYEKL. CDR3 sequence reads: CASSVRGFDFAYEQYF. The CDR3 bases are TGCGCCAGCAGCGTACGAGGGTTCGACTTCGCGTACGAGCAGTACTTC.

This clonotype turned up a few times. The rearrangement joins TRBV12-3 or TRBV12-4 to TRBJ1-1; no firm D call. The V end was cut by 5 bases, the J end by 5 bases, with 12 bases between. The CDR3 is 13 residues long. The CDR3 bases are TGTGCCAGCAGTCTAGGACGGACTACTGAAGCTTTCTTT. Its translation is CASSLGRTTEAFF.

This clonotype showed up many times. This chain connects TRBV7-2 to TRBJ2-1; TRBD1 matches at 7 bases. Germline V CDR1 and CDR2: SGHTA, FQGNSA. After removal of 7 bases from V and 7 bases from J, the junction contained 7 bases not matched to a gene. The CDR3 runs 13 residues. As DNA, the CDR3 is TGTGCCAGCAATCAAGGGGGCTCAAATGAGCAGTTCTTC. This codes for CASNQGGSNEQFF. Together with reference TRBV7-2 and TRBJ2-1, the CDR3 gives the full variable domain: GAGVSQSPSNKVTEKGKDVELRCDPISGHTALYWYRQSLGQGLEFLIYFQGNSAPDKSGLPSDRFSAERTGGSVSTLTIQRTQQEDSAVYLCASNQGGSNEQFFGPGTRLTVL.

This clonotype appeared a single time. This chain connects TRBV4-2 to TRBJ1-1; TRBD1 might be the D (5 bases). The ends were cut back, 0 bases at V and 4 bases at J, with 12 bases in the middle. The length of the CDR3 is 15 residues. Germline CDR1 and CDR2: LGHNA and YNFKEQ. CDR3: CASSQESGQGTEAFF. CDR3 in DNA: TGTGCCAGCAGCCAAGAGTCAGGGCAGGGCACTGAAGCTTTCTTT.

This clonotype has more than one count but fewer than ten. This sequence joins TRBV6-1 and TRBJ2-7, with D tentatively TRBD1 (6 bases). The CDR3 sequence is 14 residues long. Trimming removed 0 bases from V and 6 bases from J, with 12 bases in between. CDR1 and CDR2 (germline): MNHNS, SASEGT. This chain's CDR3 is CASSEAGGSGEQYV. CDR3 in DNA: TGTGCCAGCAGTGAAGCAGGGGGTTCGGGCGAGCAGTACGTC.

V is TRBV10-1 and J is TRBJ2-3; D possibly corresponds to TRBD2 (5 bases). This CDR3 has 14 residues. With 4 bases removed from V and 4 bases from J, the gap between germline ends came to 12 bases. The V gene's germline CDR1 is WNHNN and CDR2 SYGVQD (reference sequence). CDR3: CASSVLAGADTQYF. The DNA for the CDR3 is TGCGCCAGCAGTGTCCTGGCCGGGGCAGATACGCAGTATTTT.

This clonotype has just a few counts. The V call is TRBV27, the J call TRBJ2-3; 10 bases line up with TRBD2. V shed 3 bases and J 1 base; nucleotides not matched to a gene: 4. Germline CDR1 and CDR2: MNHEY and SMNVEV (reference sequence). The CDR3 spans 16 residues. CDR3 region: CASSLLAGAGTDTQYF. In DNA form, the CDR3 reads TGTGCCAGCAGTTTGCTAGCGGGGGCAGGCACAGATACGCAGTATTTT.

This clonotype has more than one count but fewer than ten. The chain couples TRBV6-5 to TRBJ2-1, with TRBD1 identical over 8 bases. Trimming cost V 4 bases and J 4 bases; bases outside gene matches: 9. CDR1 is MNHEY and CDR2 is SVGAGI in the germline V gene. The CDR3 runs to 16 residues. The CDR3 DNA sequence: TGTGCCAGCAGTTCAACCCCGGGACAGGAATACAATGAGCAGTTCTTC. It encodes CASSSTPGQEYNEQFF.

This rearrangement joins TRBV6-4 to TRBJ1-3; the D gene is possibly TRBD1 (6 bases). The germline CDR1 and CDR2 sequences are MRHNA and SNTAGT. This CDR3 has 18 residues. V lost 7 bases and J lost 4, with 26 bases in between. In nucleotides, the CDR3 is TGTGCCAGCATCCCAGGGGACTACCTATGGGGACCCGGAAACACCATATATTTT. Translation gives CASIPGDYLWGPGNTIYF.

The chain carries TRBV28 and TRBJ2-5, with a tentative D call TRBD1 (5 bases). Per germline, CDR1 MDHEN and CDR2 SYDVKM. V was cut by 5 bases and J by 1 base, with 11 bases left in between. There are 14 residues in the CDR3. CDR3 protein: CASSEQVGQETQYF. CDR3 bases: TGTGCCAGCAGTGAACAGGTGGGCCAAGAGACCCAGTACTTC. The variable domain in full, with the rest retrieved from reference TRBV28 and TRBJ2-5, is DVKVTQSSRYLVKRTGEKVFLECVQDMDHENMFWYRQDPGLGLRLIYFSYDVKMKEKGDIPEGYSVSREKKERFSLILESASTNQTSMYLCASSEQVGQETQYFGPGTRLLVL.

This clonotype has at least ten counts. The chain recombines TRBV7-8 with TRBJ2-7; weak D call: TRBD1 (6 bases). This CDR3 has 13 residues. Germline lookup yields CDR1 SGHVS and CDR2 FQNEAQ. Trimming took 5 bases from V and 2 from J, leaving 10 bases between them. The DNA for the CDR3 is TGTGCCAGCAGCAACACAGGGACCTACGAGCAGTACGTC. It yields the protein CASSNTGTYEQYV.

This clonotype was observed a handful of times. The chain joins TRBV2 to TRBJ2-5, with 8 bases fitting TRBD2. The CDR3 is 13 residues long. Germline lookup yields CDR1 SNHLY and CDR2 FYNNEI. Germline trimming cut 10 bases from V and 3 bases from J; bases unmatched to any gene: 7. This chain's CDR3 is CATASGGKETQYF. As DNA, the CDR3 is TGTGCCACCGCGAGCGGGGGAAAAGAGACCCAGTACTTC.

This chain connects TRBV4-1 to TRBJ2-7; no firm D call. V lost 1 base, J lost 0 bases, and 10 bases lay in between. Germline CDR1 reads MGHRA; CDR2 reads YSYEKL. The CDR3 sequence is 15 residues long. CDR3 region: CASSQGYGDSYEQYF. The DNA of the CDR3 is TGCGCCAGCAGCCAAGGTTACGGTGACTCCTACGAGCAGTACTTC.

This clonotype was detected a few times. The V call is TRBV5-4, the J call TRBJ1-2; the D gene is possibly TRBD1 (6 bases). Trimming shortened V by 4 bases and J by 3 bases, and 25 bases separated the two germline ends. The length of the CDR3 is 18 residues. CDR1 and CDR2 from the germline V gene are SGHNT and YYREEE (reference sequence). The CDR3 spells CASSPSLGGQPRDYGYTF. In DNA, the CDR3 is TGTGCCAGCAGCCCCAGCTTGGGGGGGCAGCCCAGGGACTATGGCTACACCTTC.

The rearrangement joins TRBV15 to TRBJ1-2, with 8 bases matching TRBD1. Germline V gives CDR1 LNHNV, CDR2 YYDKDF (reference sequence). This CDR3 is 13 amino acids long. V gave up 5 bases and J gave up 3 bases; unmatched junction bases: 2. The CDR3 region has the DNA TGTGCCACCAGCGTGGACAGGGACTATGGCTACACCTTC. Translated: CATSVDRDYGYTF.

The CDR3 bases are TGTGCCAGCAGCTTCGACAGGGGCGACTCCTACGAGCAGTACTTC. Amino acid sequence: CASSFDRGDSYEQYF. The chain couples TRBV11-2 to TRBJ2-7; 8 bases line up with TRBD1. This CDR3 contains 15 residues. Germline-derived CDR1 and CDR2 are SGHAT and FQNNGV. The junction had 4 bases not matched to a gene; V was cut back by 3 bases and J by 0 bases.

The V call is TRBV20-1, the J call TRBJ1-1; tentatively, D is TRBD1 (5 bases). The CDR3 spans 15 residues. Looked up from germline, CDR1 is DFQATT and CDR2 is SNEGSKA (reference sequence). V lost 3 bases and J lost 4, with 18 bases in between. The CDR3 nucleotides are TGCAGTGCTAGTCCGGGACGTCTTGGAGGCACTGAAGCTTTCTTT. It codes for CSASPGRLGGTEAFF.